This entry is about one T cell receptor beta chain. The data originate from a study of blood T cell repertoires in COVID-19. Across the whole study: Some COVID-19 samples were acute and others convalescent; all came from the United States, Italy and Spain.

TCRdb's table, derived via immunoSEQ multiplex PCR, lists solely in-frame clones and lacks some. The sample consists of about 140,000 clones, 88% of them appearing once. Germline CDR1 LGHNA, CDR2 YSLEER. There are 17 residues in the CDR3. The germline V and J ends were trimmed by 1 base and 1 base, with 17 bases remaining between them. The sample taken for sequencing was peripheral blood. The chain is built from TRBV4-3 and TRBJ2-7; TRBD2 might be the D (6 bases). This clonotype was obtained from a man aged 60-69 years with active or convalescent COVID-19. The CDR3 region is CASSQGVGGGNSYEQYF. DNA of the CDR3: TGCGCCAGCAGCCAAGGAGTCGGCGGCGGGAATTCCTACGAGCAGTACTTC.